The clone carrying this TCR beta chain was counted between two and nine times. What it recognizes is unknown. This sample is drawn from a study of early T cells in non-severe SARS-CoV-2 infection. The overall study: Unsorted whole blood bulk RNA was sequenced, with unpaired chains.

From germline, CDR1 is MDHEN and CDR2 SYDVKM. V dropped 6 bases and J dropped 8 bases, with 29 bases sitting between them. CDR3 length equals 18 residues. Each single cDNA molecule received a unique molecular identifier. TCRdb recomputed calls from the 5' RACE reads with MiXCR, one row per CDR3 protein. The sample yields roughly 100,000 distinct CDR3 sequences, under 15% seen once. Study-wide findings and caveats: A preference for anti-spike CD8 responses marked VDJdb matching, which missed private and CD4 specificities.

The chain is built from TRBV28 and TRBJ2-4; D might be TRBD1 (7 bases). Sequencing input: whole blood. This sequence was found in an adult who was a healthcare worker with PCR-confirmed SARS-CoV-2 infection or an uninfected control (not recorded which). CDR3 loop: CASSQVRLSGGLGYIQYF. The DNA of the CDR3 is TGTGCCAGCAGCCAAGTCCGCCTGTCAGGGGGGCTAGGATACATTCAGTACTTC.